This T cell receptor (beta chain) was profiled in a study of cytomegalovirus exposure and HLA in healthy donors. The wider study: In a later analysis, the roughly 120 validation repertoires were reported to have used the same platform as the approximately 690 first-cohort repertoires.

Separate from the approximately 700-subject first cohort was the roughly 120-subject validation cohort, to which the donors belonged. The assay was immunoSEQ multiplex PCR, and TCRdb's table has in-frame clones only and misses some. Of about 360,000 clones detected, about nine tenths appear once; the ten largest clones hold roughly 0.83%. Findings and limits, study-wide: The CMV antigen specificity of a few CMV-associated chains was confirmed through in vitro analysis.

The CDR3 loop spans 13 amino acids. Per germline, CDR1 SNHLY and CDR2 FYNNEI. V gave up 7 bases and J gave up 3 bases, with 11 bases separating them. Remarks on this clone: Its cognate antigen is unknown.

Sequencing was performed on PBMCs. The sequence came from a young woman in good health and CMV-seronegative. This chain connects TRBV2 to TRBJ2-3; no clear D. CDR3 DNA: TGTGCCAGCAAAACGCGGATGACAGATACGCAGTATTTT. Its protein product is CASKTRMTDTQYF.